Presented here are 8 T cell receptor beta chains from one specimen sequenced in a study of shared clonotypes between healthy human individuals. The data were produced by immunoSEQ multiplex PCR, yet TCRdb's version contains in-frame clones alone and is incomplete. This sample has about 2 million clones, with over 85% found just once. Naive CD8 cells lacked CD45RO, underwent positive selection for CCR7 and left out terminally differentiated effector memory CD45RA+ cells. The specimen was naive CD8+ T cells sorted from blood. The receptors derive from a young man in good health.

The chain employs TRBV9 and TRBJ2-3; D gene uncertain. Trimming left V 0 bases short and J 2 bases short, with 4 bases between. The CDR3 runs 13 residues. Germline V gene lookup returns CDR1 SGDLS and CDR2 YYNGEE. CDR3 residues: CASSVVDTDTQYF. In DNA form, the CDR3 reads TGTGCCAGCAGCGTAGTTGACACAGATACGCAGTATTTT.

This sequence joins TRBV10-3 and TRBJ2-7, with a tentative D call TRBD1 (6 bases). CDR1 ENHRY and CDR2 SYGVKD come from the germline V gene. The CDR3 is 15 residues long. V was clipped by 0 bases and J by 3 bases, with 12 bases between them. This CDR3 is CAISESRTDSYEQYF. CDR3 DNA sequence: TGTGCCATCAGTGAGTCAAGGACAGACAGCTACGAGCAGTACTTC.

This chain links TRBV4-3 with TRBJ2-1, with TRBD1 matching 8 bases. Germline V gene data show CDR1 as LGHNA and CDR2 as YSLEER. The CDR3 length is 15 residues. The V gene end was trimmed by 4 bases and the J gene end by 8 bases; junction bases not matched to a gene: 10. CDR3: CASSPLQGVSYEQFF. DNA for the CDR3: TGCGCCAGCAGCCCTCTACAGGGGGTGAGCTATGAGCAGTTCTTC.

The CDR3 protein is CASSSSLLAGDEQYF. The CDR3 DNA reads TGTGCCAGCAGTTCGTCCCTACTAGCGGGGGACGAGCAGTACTTC. This chain links TRBV28 with TRBJ2-7, with 11 bases that match TRBD2. This CDR3 has 15 amino acids. V shed 4 bases, J shed 5 bases, and the junction held 7 bases outside the gene matches. Germline CDR1 and CDR2: MDHEN and SYDVKM.

The V gene is TRBV4-3, the J gene TRBJ1-1; unclear D gene. The V and J ends lost 2 bases and 0 bases respectively, with 7 bases between them. The CDR3 runs to 14 residues. The germline V gene encodes CDR1 LGHNA and CDR2 YSLEER. The CDR3 spells CASSQNSMNTEAFF. CDR3 DNA: TGCGCCAGCAGCCAAAACAGCATGAACACTGAAGCTTTCTTT.

The rearrangement links TRBV27 to TRBJ2-7, with a tentative D call TRBD2 (6 bases). The CDR3 is 14 residues long. From germline, CDR1 is MNHEY and CDR2 SMNVEV (reference sequence). V was clipped by 2 bases and J by 6 bases, with 14 bases between them. CDR3 coding DNA: TGTGCCAGCAGTTTACAAGGCGGGAACTCCGAGCAGTACTTC. Its protein product is CASSLQGGNSEQYF.

The V call is TRBV28, the J call TRBJ2-7, with D perhaps matching TRBD2 (6 bases). Per the germline V gene, CDR1 is MDHEN and CDR2 is SYDVKM. CDR3 length: 11 amino acids. The CDR3 sequence: CTQGGLYEQYF. Written as DNA, the CDR3 is TGTACGCAAGGAGGGTTATACGAGCAGTACTTC. Full variable domain (outside the CDR3, taken from reference TRBV28 and TRBJ2-7): DVKVTQSSRYLVKRTGEKVFLECVQDMDHENMFWYRQDPGLGLRLIYFSYDVKMKEKGDIPEGYSVSREKKERFSLILESASTNQTSMYLCTQGGLYEQYFGPGTRLTVT.

The chain has TRBV19 and TRBJ1-5, with TRBD1 matching over 8 bases. The CDR3 extends over 15 amino acids. Germline CDR1 is LNHDA and CDR2 is SQIVND (reference sequence). Germline trimming cut 6 bases from V and 6 bases from J; bases unmatched to any gene: 10. CDR3 residues: CASRTDRDASQPQHF. CDR3 DNA: TGTGCCAGTAGGACGGACAGGGACGCCAGTCAGCCCCAGCATTTT.